This T cell receptor (beta chain) was documented in a study of cytomegalovirus exposure and HLA in healthy donors. V was clipped by 0 bases and J by 2 bases, with 23 bases between them. Per the germline V gene, CDR1 is LGHNA and CDR2 is YNFKEQ. The CDR3 length is 19 residues. PCR primers comprised 60 Vbeta and 13 Jbeta primers. Measured with immunoSEQ multiplex PCR; TCRdb has only the in-frame clones, and not every one. The sample totals about 47,000 clones. Though probably carrying unrecorded immune exposures, donors were nominally healthy at sampling. V gene TRBV4-2 combines with J gene TRBJ2-7; D gene uncertain. The receptor comes from a male donor in good health and CMV-seronegative. The specimen was PBMCs. In DNA form, the CDR3 reads TGTGCCAGCAGCCAAGAATCGGCTGGGCCGAGTACGTGGGCCTACGAGCAGTACTTC. Its translation: CASSQESAGPSTWAYEQYF.